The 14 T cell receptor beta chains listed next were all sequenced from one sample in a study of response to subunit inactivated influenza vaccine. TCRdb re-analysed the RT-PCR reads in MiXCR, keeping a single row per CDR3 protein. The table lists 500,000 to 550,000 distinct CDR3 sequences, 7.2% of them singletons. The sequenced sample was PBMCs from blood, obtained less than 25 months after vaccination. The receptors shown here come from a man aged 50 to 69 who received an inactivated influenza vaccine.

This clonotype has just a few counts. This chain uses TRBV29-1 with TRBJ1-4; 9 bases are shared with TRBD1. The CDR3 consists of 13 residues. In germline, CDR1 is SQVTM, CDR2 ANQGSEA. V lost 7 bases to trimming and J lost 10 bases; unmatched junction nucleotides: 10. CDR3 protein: CSATDRGAGKLFF. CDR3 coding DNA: TGCAGCGCGACGGACAGGGGAGCTGGAAAACTGTTTTTT.

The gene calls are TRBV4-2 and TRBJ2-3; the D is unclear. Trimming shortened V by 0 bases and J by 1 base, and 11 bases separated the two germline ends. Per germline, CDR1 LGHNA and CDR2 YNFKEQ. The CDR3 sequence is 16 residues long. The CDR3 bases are TGTGCCAGCAGCCAAGACGGCCTTTTGGGCACAGATACGCAGTATTTT. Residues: CASSQDGLLGTDTQYF.

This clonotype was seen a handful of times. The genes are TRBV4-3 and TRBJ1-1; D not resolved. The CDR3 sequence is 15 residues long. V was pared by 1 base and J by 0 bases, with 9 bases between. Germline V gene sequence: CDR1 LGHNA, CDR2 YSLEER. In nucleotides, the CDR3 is TGCGCCAGCAGCCAAGTATGGAGTTTGAACACTGAAGCTTTCTTT. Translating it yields CASSQVWSLNTEAFF.

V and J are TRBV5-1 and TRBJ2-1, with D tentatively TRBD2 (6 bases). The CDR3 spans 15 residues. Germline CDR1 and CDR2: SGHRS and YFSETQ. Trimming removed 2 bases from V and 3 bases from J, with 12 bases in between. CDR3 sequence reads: CASSFAGRDYNEQFF. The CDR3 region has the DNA TGCGCCAGCAGCTTCGCGGGAAGGGACTACAATGAGCAGTTCTTC.

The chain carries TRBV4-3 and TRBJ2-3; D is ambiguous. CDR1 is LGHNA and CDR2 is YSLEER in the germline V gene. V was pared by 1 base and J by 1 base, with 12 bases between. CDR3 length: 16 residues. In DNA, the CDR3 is TGCGCCAGCAGCCAAGGCGCGGCTAGGGGCACAGATACGCAGTATTTT. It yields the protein CASSQGAARGTDTQYF.

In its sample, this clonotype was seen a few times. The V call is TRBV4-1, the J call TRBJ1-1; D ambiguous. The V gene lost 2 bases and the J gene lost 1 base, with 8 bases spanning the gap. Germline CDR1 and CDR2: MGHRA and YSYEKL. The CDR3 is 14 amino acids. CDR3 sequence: CASSQLGQNTEAFF. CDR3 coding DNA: TGCGCCAGCAGCCAACTAGGTCAGAACACTGAAGCTTTCTTT.

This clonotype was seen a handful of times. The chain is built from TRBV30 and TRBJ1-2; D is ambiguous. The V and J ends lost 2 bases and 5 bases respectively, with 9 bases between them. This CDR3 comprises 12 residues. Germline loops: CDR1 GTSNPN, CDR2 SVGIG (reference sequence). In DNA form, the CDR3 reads TGTGCCTGGAGTCCAAGCGGATATGGCTACACCTTC. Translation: CAWSPSGYGYTF.

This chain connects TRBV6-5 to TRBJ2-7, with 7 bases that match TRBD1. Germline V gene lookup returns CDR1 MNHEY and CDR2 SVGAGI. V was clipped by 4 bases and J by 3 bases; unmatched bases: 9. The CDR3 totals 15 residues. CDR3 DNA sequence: TGTGCCAGCAGTTCGGTGGGACAGAGAGGCTACGAGCAGTACTTC. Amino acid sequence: CASSSVGQRGYEQYF.

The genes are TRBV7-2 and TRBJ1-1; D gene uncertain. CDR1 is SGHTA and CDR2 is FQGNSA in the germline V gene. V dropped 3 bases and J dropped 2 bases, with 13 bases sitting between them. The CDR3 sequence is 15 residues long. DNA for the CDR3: TGTGCCAGCAGCTTTGGGAGAGCCGTAAACACTGAAGCTTTCTTT. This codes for CASSFGRAVNTEAFF.

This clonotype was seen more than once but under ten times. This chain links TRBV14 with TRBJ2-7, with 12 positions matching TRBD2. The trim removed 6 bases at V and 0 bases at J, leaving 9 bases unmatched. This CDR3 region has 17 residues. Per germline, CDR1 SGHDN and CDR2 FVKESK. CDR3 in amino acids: CASSDPGLAGFSYEQYF. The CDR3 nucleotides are TGTGCCAGCAGTGACCCGGGACTAGCGGGTTTCTCCTACGAGCAGTACTTC.

The chain's CDR3 is CAAGQGDDNYGYTF. The CDR3 DNA is TGTGCCGCCGGACAGGGGGACGATAACTATGGCTACACCTTC. The rearrangement links TRBV12-3 or TRBV12-4 to TRBJ1-2; TRBD1 agrees at 10 bases. V lost 11 bases to trimming and J lost 1 base; unmatched junction nucleotides: 7. This CDR3 contains 14 residues.

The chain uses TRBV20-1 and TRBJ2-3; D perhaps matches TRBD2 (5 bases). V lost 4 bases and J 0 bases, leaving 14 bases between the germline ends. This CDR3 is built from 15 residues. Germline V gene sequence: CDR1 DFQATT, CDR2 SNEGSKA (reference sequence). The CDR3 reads CSATGAVTSTDTQYF. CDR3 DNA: TGCAGTGCTACCGGAGCGGTTACTAGCACAGATACGCAGTATTTT.

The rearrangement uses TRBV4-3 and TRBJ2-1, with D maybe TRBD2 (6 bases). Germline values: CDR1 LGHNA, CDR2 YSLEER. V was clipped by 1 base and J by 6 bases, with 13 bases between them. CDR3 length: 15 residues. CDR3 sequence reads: CASSQASGYRNEQFF. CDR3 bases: TGCGCCAGCAGCCAAGCCAGCGGGTACCGCAATGAGCAGTTCTTC.

CDR3 DNA: TGTGCCAGCAGTTTCGGGTATCAGAAGCAGTACTTC. This sequence encodes CASSFGYQKQYF. The chain carries TRBV12-3 or TRBV12-4 and TRBJ2-7; D uncertain. The V gene lost 3 bases and the J gene lost 8 bases, with 11 bases spanning the gap. The CDR3 totals 12 residues.